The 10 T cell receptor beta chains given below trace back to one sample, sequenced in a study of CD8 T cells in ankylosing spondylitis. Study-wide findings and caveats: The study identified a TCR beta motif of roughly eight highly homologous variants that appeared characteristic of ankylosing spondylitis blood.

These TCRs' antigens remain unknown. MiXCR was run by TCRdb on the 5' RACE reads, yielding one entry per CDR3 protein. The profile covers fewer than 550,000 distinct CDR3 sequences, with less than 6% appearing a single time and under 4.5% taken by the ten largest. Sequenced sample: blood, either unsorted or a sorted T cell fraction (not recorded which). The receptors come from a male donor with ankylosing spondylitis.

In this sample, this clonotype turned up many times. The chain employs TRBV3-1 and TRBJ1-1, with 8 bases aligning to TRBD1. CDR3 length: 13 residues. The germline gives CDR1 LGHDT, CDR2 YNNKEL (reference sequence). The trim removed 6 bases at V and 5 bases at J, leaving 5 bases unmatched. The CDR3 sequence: CASRAGGVTEAFF. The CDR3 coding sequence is TGTGCCAGCAGGGCAGGGGGCGTAACTGAAGCTTTCTTT.

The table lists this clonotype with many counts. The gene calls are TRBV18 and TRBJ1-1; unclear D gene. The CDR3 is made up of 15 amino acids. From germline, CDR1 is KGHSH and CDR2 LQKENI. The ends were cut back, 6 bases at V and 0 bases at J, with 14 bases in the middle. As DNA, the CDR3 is TGTGCCAGCTCCCCCCAGGCCAGCATGAACACTGAAGCTTTCTTT. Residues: CASSPQASMNTEAFF.

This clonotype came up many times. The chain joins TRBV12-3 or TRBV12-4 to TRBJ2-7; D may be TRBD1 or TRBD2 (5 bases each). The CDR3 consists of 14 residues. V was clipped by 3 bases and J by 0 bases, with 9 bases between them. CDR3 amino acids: CASSFGTDSYEQYF. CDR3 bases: TGTGCCAGCAGTTTCGGGACCGACTCCTACGAGCAGTACTTC.

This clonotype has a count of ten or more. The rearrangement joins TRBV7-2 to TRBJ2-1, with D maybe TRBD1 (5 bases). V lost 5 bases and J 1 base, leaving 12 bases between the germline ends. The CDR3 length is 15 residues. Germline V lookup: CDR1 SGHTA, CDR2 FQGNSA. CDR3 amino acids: CASSLQSGSYNEQFF. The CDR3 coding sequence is TGTGCCAGCAGCCTGCAGTCAGGGTCCTACAATGAGCAGTTCTTC.

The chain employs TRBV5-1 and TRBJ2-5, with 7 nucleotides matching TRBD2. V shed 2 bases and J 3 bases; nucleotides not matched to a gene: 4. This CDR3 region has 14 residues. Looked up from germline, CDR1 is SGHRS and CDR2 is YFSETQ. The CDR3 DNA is TGCGCCAGCAGCTTTGGTGCGGGAGAAGAGACCCAGTACTTC. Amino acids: CASSFGAGEETQYF.

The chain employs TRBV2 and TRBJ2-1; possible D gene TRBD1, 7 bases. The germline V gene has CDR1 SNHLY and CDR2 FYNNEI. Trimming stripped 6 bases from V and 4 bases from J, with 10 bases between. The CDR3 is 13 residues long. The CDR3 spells CASSGGQYNEQFF. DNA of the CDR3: TGTGCCAGCAGCGGGGGACAGTACAATGAGCAGTTCTTC.

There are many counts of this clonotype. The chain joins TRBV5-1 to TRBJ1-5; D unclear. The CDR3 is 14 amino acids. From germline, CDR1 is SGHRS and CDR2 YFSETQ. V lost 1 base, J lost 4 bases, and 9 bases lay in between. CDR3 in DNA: TGCGCCAGCAGCTTGATAGGACCAAATCAGCCCCAGCATTTT. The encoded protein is CASSLIGPNQPQHF. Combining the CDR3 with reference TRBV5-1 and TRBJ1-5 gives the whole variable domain KAGVTQTPRYLIKTRGQQVTLSCSPISGHRSVSWYQQTPGQGLQFLFEYFSETQRNKGNFPGRFSGRQFSNSRSEMNVSTLELGDSALYLCASSLIGPNQPQHFGDGTRLSIL.

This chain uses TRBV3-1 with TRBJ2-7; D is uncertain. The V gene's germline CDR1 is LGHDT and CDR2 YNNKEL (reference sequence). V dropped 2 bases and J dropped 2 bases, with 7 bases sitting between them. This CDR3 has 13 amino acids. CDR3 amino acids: CASSQFGTYEQYF. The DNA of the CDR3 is TGTGCCAGCAGCCAATTTGGGACCTACGAGCAGTACTTC.

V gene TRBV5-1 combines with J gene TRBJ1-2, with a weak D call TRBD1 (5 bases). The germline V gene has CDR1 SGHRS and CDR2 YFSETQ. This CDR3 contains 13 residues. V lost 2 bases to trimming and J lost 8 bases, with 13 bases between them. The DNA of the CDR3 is TGCGCCAGCAGCTTCGACAGTCCTCAGGGCTACACCTTC. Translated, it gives CASSFDSPQGYTF.

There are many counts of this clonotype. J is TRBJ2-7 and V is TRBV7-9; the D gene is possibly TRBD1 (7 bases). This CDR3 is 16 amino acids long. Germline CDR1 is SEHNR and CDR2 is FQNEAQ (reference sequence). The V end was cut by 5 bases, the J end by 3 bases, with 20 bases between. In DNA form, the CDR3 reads TGTGCCAGCAGCCCCCAGACAGGGAGGTCTGTCTACGAGCAGTACTTC. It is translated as CASSPQTGRSVYEQYF.